A selection of T cell receptor beta chains follows, all from one sample in a study of blood T cell repertoires in COVID-19. The method was immunoSEQ multiplex PCR; TCRdb's version includes in-frame clones alone and lacks a portion of them. The top ten clones hold around 2.1% of a sample with roughly 430,000 clones, approximately 85% of them seen once. Material for sequencing was PBMCs or T cells enriched from blood (not recorded which). These TCRs come from a middle-aged woman with acute COVID-19. Each CDR3 is given with its conserved first and last residue. Fields, in order: CDR3 DNA, CDR3 protein, J gene, V gene, D gene, CDR3 length, clone size. The D gene is left open where the match is weak. Where a row states a size, it is once, few, many or the class of an expanded clone; other rows omit it.

cdr3_nt: TGCGCCAGCAGCCCGACAGGGGATCAGCCCCAGCATTTT
cdr3_aa: CASSPTGDQPQHF
j_call: TRBJ1-5
v_call: TRBV5-1
d_call: TRBD1
cdr3_length: 13
clone_size: .

cdr3_nt: TGTGCCAGCTCACCAGGGGGGAACCCCACTGAAGCTTTCTTT
cdr3_aa: CASSPGGNPTEAFF
j_call: TRBJ1-1
v_call: TRBV18
d_call: .
cdr3_length: 14
clone_size: .

cdr3_nt: TGTGCCAGCAGTGATCCGGGACAGGGGCATGGAAACACCATATATTTT
cdr3_aa: CASSDPGQGHGNTIYF
j_call: TRBJ1-3
v_call: TRBV6-1
d_call: TRBD1
cdr3_length: 16
clone_size: few

cdr3_nt: TGTGCCAGCAGCGTAGGCAGGGCAGGGACTGAAGCTTTCTTT
cdr3_aa: CASSVGRAGTEAFF
j_call: TRBJ1-1
v_call: TRBV9
d_call: .
cdr3_length: 14
clone_size: .

cdr3_nt: TGTGCCAGCAGCTTAGCTGCGGGAATTAAAAACTATGGCTACACCTTC
cdr3_aa: CASSLAAGIKNYGYTF
j_call: TRBJ1-2
v_call: TRBV7-8
d_call: .
cdr3_length: 16
clone_size: .

cdr3_nt: TGTGCCAGGGGGGACAGCGAGACCCAGTACTTC
cdr3_aa: CARGDSETQYF
j_call: TRBJ2-5
v_call: TRBV2
d_call: TRBD1
cdr3_length: 11
clone_size: .

cdr3_nt: TGTGCCAGCAGCCTGGCAGGGGTGGCGGAAAAACTGTTTTTT
cdr3_aa: CASSLAGVAEKLFF
j_call: TRBJ1-4
v_call: TRBV7-9
d_call: .
cdr3_length: 14
clone_size: once

cdr3_nt: TGTGCCAGCAGCTCAACAGGGGCCGGAAAGAACACTGAAGCTTTCTTT
cdr3_aa: CASSSTGAGKNTEAFF
j_call: TRBJ1-1
v_call: TRBV7-9
d_call: TRBD1
cdr3_length: 16
clone_size: .

cdr3_nt: TGTGCCAGTAGTAAGGGGGCGAGCAGGGGGAGATATGGCTACACCTTC
cdr3_aa: CASSKGASRGRYGYTF
j_call: TRBJ1-2
v_call: TRBV19
d_call: TRBD1
cdr3_length: 16
clone_size: .

cdr3_nt: TGTGCCAGTAGTATGAGGGGGTCCTACCAGCCCCAGCATTTT
cdr3_aa: CASSMRGSYQPQHF
j_call: TRBJ1-5
v_call: TRBV19
d_call: .
cdr3_length: 14
clone_size: .

cdr3_nt: TGTGCCAGCAGCTCTCGAACAGGGAGGGTGGGCACTGAAGCTTTCTTT
cdr3_aa: CASSSRTGRVGTEAFF
j_call: TRBJ1-1
v_call: TRBV27
d_call: .
cdr3_length: 16
clone_size: .

cdr3_nt: TGTGCCACCAGTGACCCCGGGACAGCCGTTAATACGCAGTATTTT
cdr3_aa: CATSDPGTAVNTQYF
j_call: TRBJ2-3
v_call: TRBV24-1
d_call: TRBD1
cdr3_length: 15
clone_size: .

cdr3_nt: TGTGCCAGCAGCGAGCAGGGAACCTCTGGAAACACCATATATTTT
cdr3_aa: CASSEQGTSGNTIYF
j_call: TRBJ1-3
v_call: TRBV9
d_call: .
cdr3_length: 15
clone_size: .

cdr3_nt: TGTGCCAGCAGCTCTAACCGGGACTACAACCCCTACGAGCAGTACTTC
cdr3_aa: CASSSNRDYNPYEQYF
j_call: TRBJ2-7
v_call: TRBV11-2
d_call: TRBD2
cdr3_length: 16
clone_size: once

cdr3_nt: TGTGCCAGCAGCTTGGAACTAGCGGGGGGGCAAGAGACCCAGTACTTC
cdr3_aa: CASSLELAGGQETQYF
j_call: TRBJ2-5
v_call: TRBV5-4
d_call: TRBD2
cdr3_length: 16
clone_size: once

cdr3_nt: TGTGCCTGGAGTGGTCAATCGGGAGGCTACACCTTC
cdr3_aa: CAWSGQSGGYTF
j_call: TRBJ1-2
v_call: TRBV30
d_call: .
cdr3_length: 12
clone_size: .

cdr3_nt: TGCGCCAGCAGCTCGGGACAGCCTTACAATGAGCAGTTCTTC
cdr3_aa: CASSSGQPYNEQFF
j_call: TRBJ2-1
v_call: TRBV5-1
d_call: TRBD1
cdr3_length: 14
clone_size: once

cdr3_nt: TGTGCCAGTAGTCGGGTTGTAGGCAATCAGCCCCAGCATTTT
cdr3_aa: CASSRVVGNQPQHF
j_call: TRBJ1-5
v_call: TRBV19
d_call: .
cdr3_length: 14
clone_size: .

cdr3_nt: TGTGCCAGTAGTCGAGCAGGATTACTCTCTGGAAACACCATATATTTT
cdr3_aa: CASSRAGLLSGNTIYF
j_call: TRBJ1-3
v_call: TRBV19
d_call: .
cdr3_length: 16
clone_size: .

cdr3_nt: TGCGCCAGCAGCCCCTCAGGATCCGTCTCTGGAAACACCATATATTTT
cdr3_aa: CASSPSGSVSGNTIYF
j_call: TRBJ1-3
v_call: TRBV4-1
d_call: .
cdr3_length: 16
clone_size: .

cdr3_nt: TGTGCCAGCAGCAGGACCGGGGAACAAGGAAACATTCAGTACTTC
cdr3_aa: CASSRTGEQGNIQYF
j_call: TRBJ2-4
v_call: TRBV9
d_call: .
cdr3_length: 15
clone_size: .

cdr3_nt: TGTGCCACCAGCCGTAGACAGGGGGCGAACACTGAAGCTTTCTTT
cdr3_aa: CATSRRQGANTEAFF
j_call: TRBJ1-1
v_call: TRBV15
d_call: TRBD1
cdr3_length: 15
clone_size: .

cdr3_nt: TGTGCCAGTCAACAGGGGGGCTTTACTAACTATGGCTACACCTTC
cdr3_aa: CASQQGGFTNYGYTF
j_call: TRBJ1-2
v_call: TRBV19
d_call: TRBD1
cdr3_length: 15
clone_size: .

cdr3_nt: TGTGCCAGCAGCTTAGTTGGTGTGAGGACAGGGGGCGAGAACGAGCAGTACTTC
cdr3_aa: CASSLVGVRTGGENEQYF
j_call: TRBJ2-7
v_call: TRBV7-8
d_call: TRBD1
cdr3_length: 18
clone_size: .

cdr3_nt: TGCAGCGTTGACGGTAACAATGAGCAGTTCTTC
cdr3_aa: CSVDGNNEQFF
j_call: TRBJ2-1
v_call: TRBV29-1
d_call: .
cdr3_length: 11
clone_size: .

cdr3_nt: TGTGCCATAGGGGGGGCGCGGGGCAATGAGCAGTTCTTC
cdr3_aa: CAIGGARGNEQFF
j_call: TRBJ2-1
v_call: TRBV12-3/TRBV12-4
d_call: .
cdr3_length: 13
clone_size: once

cdr3_nt: TGTGCCAGCAGCTTTGACAGCCTCTATGGCTACACCTTC
cdr3_aa: CASSFDSLYGYTF
j_call: TRBJ1-2
v_call: TRBV11-3
d_call: .
cdr3_length: 13
clone_size: .

cdr3_nt: TGTGCCAGTATGGATTGGCAGGGGAACTATGGCTACACCTTC
cdr3_aa: CASMDWQGNYGYTF
j_call: TRBJ1-2
v_call: TRBV19
d_call: .
cdr3_length: 14
clone_size: .

cdr3_nt: TGTGCCAGCAGTTGGGCAGCTTATGGCTACACCTTC
cdr3_aa: CASSWAAYGYTF
j_call: TRBJ1-2
v_call: TRBV12-3/TRBV12-4
d_call: .
cdr3_length: 12
clone_size: .

cdr3_nt: TGCGCCAGCAGCTCCGGACAGGGAAGGGGCTACACCTTC
cdr3_aa: CASSSGQGRGYTF
j_call: TRBJ1-2
v_call: TRBV5-1
d_call: TRBD1
cdr3_length: 13
clone_size: .

cdr3_nt: TGTGCCAGCAGTATGACAGGGGTGAGTTCACCCCTCCACTTT
cdr3_aa: CASSMTGVSSPLHF
j_call: TRBJ1-6
v_call: TRBV6-5
d_call: TRBD1
cdr3_length: 14
clone_size: .

cdr3_nt: TGTGCCAGCAGCTTATTGGGGGCGGATGGCTACACCTTC
cdr3_aa: CASSLLGADGYTF
j_call: TRBJ1-2
v_call: TRBV7-9
d_call: .
cdr3_length: 13
clone_size: .

cdr3_nt: TGCGCCAGCAGCTTTGAGACGGGGAACACTGAAGCTTTCTTT
cdr3_aa: CASSFETGNTEAFF
j_call: TRBJ1-1
v_call: TRBV5-1
d_call: .
cdr3_length: 14
clone_size: .

cdr3_nt: TGTGCCAGCCGGACAGGATTTGAAAAACTGTTTTTT
cdr3_aa: CASRTGFEKLFF
j_call: TRBJ1-4
v_call: TRBV2
d_call: TRBD1
cdr3_length: 12
clone_size: .

cdr3_nt: TGTGCCAGCAGCAAGGAGGACAGGGGGCTCGGAAACACCATATATTTT
cdr3_aa: CASSKEDRGLGNTIYF
j_call: TRBJ1-3
v_call: TRBV21-1
d_call: .
cdr3_length: 16
clone_size: .

cdr3_nt: TGTGCCAGCAGCACAGCCGGGGGTTGGTGGACTGAAGCTTTCTTT
cdr3_aa: CASSTAGGWWTEAFF
j_call: TRBJ1-1
v_call: TRBV11-2
d_call: .
cdr3_length: 15
clone_size: .

cdr3_nt: TGTGCCAGCTCACTGTCGGGGAATGAGCAGTTCTTC
cdr3_aa: CASSLSGNEQFF
j_call: TRBJ2-1
v_call: TRBV18
d_call: .
cdr3_length: 12
clone_size: .

cdr3_nt: TGCGCCAGCAGCTCGACAATTGGGAACACTGAAGCTTTCTTT
cdr3_aa: CASSSTIGNTEAFF
j_call: TRBJ1-1
v_call: TRBV5-1
d_call: .
cdr3_length: 14
clone_size: .

cdr3_nt: TGTGCCAGCAGTGAAGTCAGGGTAGGGCGAACTGAAGCTTTCTTT
cdr3_aa: CASSEVRVGRTEAFF
j_call: TRBJ1-1
v_call: TRBV2
d_call: .
cdr3_length: 15
clone_size: once

cdr3_nt: TGTGCCAGCAGCCAGACTAGCGGGGGCTTCAATGAGCAGTTCTTC
cdr3_aa: CASSQTSGGFNEQFF
j_call: TRBJ2-1
v_call: TRBV4-2
d_call: TRBD2
cdr3_length: 15
clone_size: .

cdr3_nt: TGCGCCAGCAGCTTGGAACGAAACCTAGGCTACACCTTC
cdr3_aa: CASSLERNLGYTF
j_call: TRBJ1-2
v_call: TRBV5-1
d_call: .
cdr3_length: 13
clone_size: .

cdr3_nt: TGTGCCACCAGTAGCAGGGGAGTCTACGAGCAGTACTTC
cdr3_aa: CATSSRGVYEQYF
j_call: TRBJ2-7
v_call: TRBV24-1
d_call: .
cdr3_length: 13
clone_size: .

cdr3_nt: TGTGCCAGCCTAAAACAGGGGGCACGTGAAGCTTTCTTT
cdr3_aa: CASLKQGAREAFF
j_call: TRBJ1-1
v_call: TRBV12-3/TRBV12-4
d_call: TRBD1
cdr3_length: 13
clone_size: .

cdr3_nt: TGTGCCAGCAGGTCCCCAACAGGGCTCAACACTGAAGCTTTCTTT
cdr3_aa: CASRSPTGLNTEAFF
j_call: TRBJ1-1
v_call: TRBV7-9
d_call: .
cdr3_length: 15
clone_size: .

cdr3_nt: TGCGCCAGCAGGCTGACAGGGGTCGAAAACACCATATATTTT
cdr3_aa: CASRLTGVENTIYF
j_call: TRBJ1-3
v_call: TRBV4-1
d_call: TRBD1
cdr3_length: 14
clone_size: few

cdr3_nt: TGTGCCAGCAGCCTGCGGACTAGCCTCATATACAATGAGCAGTTCTTC
cdr3_aa: CASSLRTSLIYNEQFF
j_call: TRBJ2-1
v_call: TRBV7-2
d_call: TRBD2
cdr3_length: 16
clone_size: few

cdr3_nt: TGTGCCAGTAGTTTTTCAGGTCACACTGAAGCTTTCTTT
cdr3_aa: CASSFSGHTEAFF
j_call: TRBJ1-1
v_call: TRBV19
d_call: .
cdr3_length: 13
clone_size: .

cdr3_nt: TGTGCCAGCAGCTTAAAGACAGGGGTGCCGTACACCGGGGAGCTGTTTTTT
cdr3_aa: CASSLKTGVPYTGELFF
j_call: TRBJ2-2
v_call: TRBV7-9
d_call: TRBD1
cdr3_length: 17
clone_size: .

cdr3_nt: TGTGCCAGCTCACCCCGGACAGGGACTATGAACACTGAAGCTTTCTTT
cdr3_aa: CASSPRTGTMNTEAFF
j_call: TRBJ1-1
v_call: TRBV18
d_call: TRBD1
cdr3_length: 16
clone_size: .

cdr3_nt: TGTGCCAGCTCACCATTCGGACAGGGTATAGGTGGTGATACGCAGTATTTT
cdr3_aa: CASSPFGQGIGGDTQYF
j_call: TRBJ2-3
v_call: TRBV18
d_call: TRBD1
cdr3_length: 17
clone_size: .

cdr3_nt: TGCGCCAGCAGCGGAACCGGGACAGGCGTCTCTGGAAACACCATATATTTT
cdr3_aa: CASSGTGTGVSGNTIYF
j_call: TRBJ1-3
v_call: TRBV5-1
d_call: TRBD1
cdr3_length: 17
clone_size: once

cdr3_nt: TGTGCCAGCAGTGAATTCTGGAGCGAGCAGTTCTTC
cdr3_aa: CASSEFWSEQFF
j_call: TRBJ2-1
v_call: TRBV2
d_call: .
cdr3_length: 12
clone_size: once

cdr3_nt: TGTGCCAGTAGTATAGTACAGGGTCGGCAGCCCCAGCATTTT
cdr3_aa: CASSIVQGRQPQHF
j_call: TRBJ1-5
v_call: TRBV19
d_call: .
cdr3_length: 14
clone_size: .

cdr3_nt: TGCGCCAGCAGCCCGTTAGCGTCAGATACGCAGTATTTT
cdr3_aa: CASSPLASDTQYF
j_call: TRBJ2-3
v_call: TRBV5-1
d_call: .
cdr3_length: 13
clone_size: .

cdr3_nt: TGTGCCAGCAGCTTAAACAGCGGGGGCGTAACCGAGCAGTACTTC
cdr3_aa: CASSLNSGGVTEQYF
j_call: TRBJ2-7
v_call: TRBV7-9
d_call: TRBD2
cdr3_length: 15
clone_size: .